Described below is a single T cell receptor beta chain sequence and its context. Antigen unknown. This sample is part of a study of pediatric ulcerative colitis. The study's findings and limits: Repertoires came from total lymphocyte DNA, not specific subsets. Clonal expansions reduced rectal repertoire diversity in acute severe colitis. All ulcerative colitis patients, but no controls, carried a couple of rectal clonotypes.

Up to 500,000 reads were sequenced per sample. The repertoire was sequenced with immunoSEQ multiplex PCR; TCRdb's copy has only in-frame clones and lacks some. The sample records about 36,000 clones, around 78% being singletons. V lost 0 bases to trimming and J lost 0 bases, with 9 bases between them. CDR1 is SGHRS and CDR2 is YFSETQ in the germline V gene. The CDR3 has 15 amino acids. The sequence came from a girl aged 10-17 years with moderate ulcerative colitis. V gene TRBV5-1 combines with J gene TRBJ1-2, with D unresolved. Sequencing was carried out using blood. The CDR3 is CASSLVQHSNYGYTF. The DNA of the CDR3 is TGCGCCAGCAGCTTGGTCCAGCATTCTAACTATGGCTACACCTTC.